The clone carrying this T cell receptor beta chain was observed once. Other DNA sequences within the sample encode an identical CDR3. How the authors handled the data: Amplification from reference gene primers served as the basis for estimated nucleated cell counts. Repertoires were generated with immunoSEQ multiplex PCR, while TCRdb's copy carries only in-frame clones and drops some. That table furnishes V, J and clone size, whereas the DNA furnished D and trimming. The sample has hundreds of thousands of clones; around nine tenths are singletons. The record originates from a study of blood T cell repertoires in COVID-19. For the study at large: There were acute and convalescent COVID-19 samples, and they came from the United States, Italy and Spain.

Seattle-derived patients entered the study during active infection and were followed longitudinally. CDR3 length: 15 amino acids. The chain has TRBV21-1 and TRBJ1-5; TRBD1, the D gene given by the table, was not confirmed from the DNA. TRBV21-1 corresponds to a pseudogene. Sequencing input: peripheral blood. The TCR originated in a woman in her twenties or thirties with COVID-19, enrolled during active disease. The DNA of the CDR3 is TGTGCCAGCAGCAGACAGGGGCCCAGGGGGCAGCCCCAGCATTTT. Protein: CASSRQGPRGQPQHF.